This T cell receptor beta chain was recorded in a study of identifying expanded T cells in peripheral blood. TCRdb's table, derived via immunoSEQ multiplex PCR, lists solely in-frame clones and lacks some. Among tens of thousands of clones listed, 70% to 90% were seen once. This clone was seen only once. Trimming took 0 bases from V and 6 from J, leaving 9 bases between them. Per the germline V gene, CDR1 is SGHRS and CDR2 is YFSETQ. CDR3 length equals 13 residues. Sequencing was performed on blood. The source of this sequence is a person between 18 and 70 years old in good health. The chain is built from TRBV5-1 and TRBJ1-2, with unresolved D. In nucleotides, the CDR3 is TGCGCCAGCAGCTTGGTAGTGGAGAATGGCTACACCTTC. It translates to CASSLVVENGYTF. Supplemented by reference TRBV5-1 and TRBJ1-2, the full variable domain reads KAGVTQTPRYLIKTRGQQVTLSCSPISGHRSVSWYQQTPGQGLQFLFEYFSETQRNKGNFPGRFSGRQFSNSRSEMNVSTLELGDSALYLCASSLVVENGYTFGSGTRLTVV.